Described below is a single TCR beta chain sequence and its context. Antigen: not known. The CDR3 extends over 20 amino acids. Germline V gene lookup returns CDR1 LGHNA and CDR2 YSLEER. V was clipped by 4 bases and J by 0 bases; unmatched bases: 16. The PCR ran on 60 Vbeta and 13 Jbeta primers. The method was immunoSEQ multiplex PCR; TCRdb's version includes in-frame clones alone and lacks a portion of them. Counted here are some 200,000 clones, 70% to 80% occurring once; the ten biggest clones make up about 0.36%. These data are taken from a study of cytomegalovirus exposure and HLA in healthy donors. Study in general: Out of 398 genotyped donors, less than 85% belonged to the Caucasian-associated ancestry cluster. Whole-study findings and limits: V segments that were indistinguishable, TRBV6-2 and TRBV6-3 among them, were omitted from analysis.

Whereas donors were nominally healthy upon sampling, unrecorded immune exposures were probable. The chain links TRBV4-3 to TRBJ1-5, with 9 bases identical to TRBD1. The source material was PBMCs. This TCR derives from a male donor in good health and CMV-seropositive. The chain's CDR3 is CASSRPIRDRVPLSNQPQHF. CDR3 DNA sequence: TGCGCCAGCAGCCGACCAATCCGGGACAGGGTCCCCCTTAGCAATCAGCCCCAGCATTTT.